This paragraph reports one T cell receptor (beta chain). Source study methods: Scientists estimated how many nucleated cells there were by amplifying reference gene primers. Data came from immunoSEQ multiplex PCR; TCRdb stores just in-frame clones and leaves some out. V and J calls and clone size come straight from that table; D and trimming were deduced from the DNA. The sample lists some 50,000 clones, roughly four fifths seen once, with 8.2% in the top ten. These data are taken from a study of blood T cell repertoires in COVID-19. As for the study in general: Acute and convalescent COVID-19 samples came from the United States, Italy and Spain. Sources were T cells, B-cell-depleted T cells, or PBMCs; the material itself was cDNA or gDNA.

Material for sequencing was peripheral blood. The source of this sequence is a woman aged 80 or older with acute or convalescent COVID-19.

The CDR3 coding sequence is TGTGCCAGCAGCTTAGGCACAGGGCCCTACAATGAGCAGTTCTTC. Amino acid sequence: CASSLGTGPYNEQFF. V gene TRBV7-9 combines with J gene TRBJ2-1; possible D gene TRBD1, 6 bases. V was shortened by 1 base and J by 2 bases, with 9 bases between the two germline ends. Germline V lookup: CDR1 SEHNR, CDR2 FQNEAQ (reference sequence). This CDR3 has 15 residues.